The 3 T cell receptor beta chains below all came from one sample that was sequenced in a study of blood T cell repertoires in COVID-19. Repertoires were generated with immunoSEQ multiplex PCR, while TCRdb's copy carries only in-frame clones and drops some. The sample shows around 190,000 clones, roughly 84% of them seen only once. Sequenced material: peripheral blood. Source of these receptors: a human donor in a cohort sampled during active COVID-19.

This sequence joins TRBV27 and TRBJ2-5; unclear D gene. There are 13 residues in the CDR3. Between the trimmed V and J ends, which lost 5 bases and 1 base, there was a span of 8 bases. Germline V gives CDR1 MNHEY, CDR2 SMNVEV (reference sequence). The CDR3 DNA sequence: TGTGCCAGCAGTGCAACAGCCCAAGAGACCCAGTACTTC. Its protein product is CASSATAQETQYF.

This clone showed up just once. The chain uses TRBV15 and TRBJ2-3; D is ambiguous. Germline CDR1 is LNHNV and CDR2 is YYDKDF (reference sequence). The CDR3 is 12 amino acids. V dropped 0 bases and J dropped 7 bases, with 5 bases sitting between them. The CDR3 reads CATSRDKNTQYF. CDR3 nucleotides: TGTGCCACCAGCAGAGATAAAAATACGCAGTATTTT.

The chain combines TRBV19 with TRBJ2-7; TRBD1 matches at 8 bases. The V gene end was trimmed by 5 bases and the J gene end by 7 bases; junction bases not matched to a gene: 10. The CDR3 is 14 residues long. Germline V gives CDR1 LNHDA, CDR2 SQIVND (reference sequence). The DNA for the CDR3 is TGTGCCAGTAGTCCGGGACAGGCACTTGTGGAGCAGTACTTC. It is translated as CASSPGQALVEQYF.